This passage covers 4 T cell receptor beta chains from one sample sequenced in a study of cytomegalovirus exposure and HLA in healthy donors. Here immunoSEQ multiplex PCR was the method, and the copy in TCRdb shows in-frame clones only, minus some. The sample lists 100,000 to 120,000 clones; roughly 86% were seen once. Material for sequencing was PBMCs. The receptors stem from a young woman in good health and CMV-seropositive.

The chain recombines TRBV5-4 with TRBJ2-7, with 8 nucleotides matching TRBD1. After removal of 0 bases from V and 2 bases from J, the junction contained 1 base not matched to a gene. In germline, CDR1 is SGHNT, CDR2 YYREEE (reference sequence). There are 14 residues in the CDR3. The CDR3 DNA reads as TGTGCCAGCAGCTTGGGGGACAGGCCCTACGAGCAGTACTTC. Translating it yields CASSLGDRPYEQYF. The complete variable domain, with remaining parts taken from reference TRBV5-4 and TRBJ2-7, reads ETGVTQSPTHLIKTRGQQVTLRCSSQSGHNTVSWYQQALGQGPQFIFQYYREEENGRGNFPPRFSGLQFPNYSSELNVNALELDDSALYLCASSLGDRPYEQYFGPGTRLTVT.

The chain carries TRBV9 and TRBJ2-2; D perhaps matches TRBD1 (5 bases). The germline V gene has CDR1 SGDLS and CDR2 YYNGEE. This CDR3 has 13 amino acids. Trimming pared 0 bases from V and 7 bases from J, leaving 7 bases between. The CDR3 loop is CASSVGQGGELFF. The CDR3 bases are TGTGCCAGCAGCGTAGGGCAGGGCGGGGAGCTGTTTTTT.

For the CDR3, the DNA is TGTGCCAGTAGTCCACCCCCGAGCTCCTACAATGAGCAGTTCTTC. Protein sequence: CASSPPPSSYNEQFF. V gene TRBV19 combines with J gene TRBJ2-1; D is unresolved. In germline, CDR1 is LNHDA, CDR2 SQIVND (reference sequence). The CDR3 contains 15 residues. Trimming pared 5 bases from V and 0 bases from J, leaving 11 bases between.

The rearrangement uses TRBV7-3 and TRBJ2-3; perhaps TRBD1 as D (6 bases). V lost 4 bases to trimming and J lost 7 bases, with 12 bases between them. This CDR3 has 13 residues. Per germline, CDR1 SGHTA and CDR2 FQGTGA. CDR3 sequence: CASSSRTENTQYF. CDR3 nucleotides: TGTGCCAGCAGCTCCCGGACAGAGAATACGCAGTATTTT.